The source of this T cell receptor (beta chain) is a study of radiation and T cells in renal cell carcinoma. At the level of the study: Nephrectomy followed 15 Gy stereotactic body radiation by 4 weeks.

Study outcomes and limitations: Top tumor clonotypes rose in blood 2 weeks post-radiation, then contracted.

Here immunoSEQ multiplex PCR was the method, and the copy in TCRdb shows in-frame clones only, minus some. The sample holds some 100,000 clones; under 90% are singletons and the top ten take around 6.3%. About this clone: Its antigen is as yet unknown.

Described time point: baseline pretreatment blood. Treatment of the sample: 15 Gy SBRT to primary tumor, nephrectomy 4 weeks later. After SBRT, blood was collected at 2 and 4 weeks, plus baseline. The tumor was a clear cell renal cell carcinoma. This sequence originates from a man aged 60 to 75 with renal cell carcinoma. Sequenced here: blood, sampled from a patient whose treatment included radiotherapy and nephrectomy.

This CDR3 reads CASSLNAQETQYF. The CDR3 DNA sequence: TGCGCCAGCAGCCTAAACGCCCAAGAGACCCAGTACTTC. J is TRBJ2-5 and V is TRBV5-1, with D uncertain. This CDR3 is built from 13 residues. V shed 4 bases and J shed 1 base, with 8 bases lying between them. CDR1 and CDR2 from the germline V gene are SGHRS and YFSETQ.